These T cell receptor beta chains were read from a single sample in a study of beta chain features in type 1 diabetes. Measured with immunoSEQ multiplex PCR; TCRdb has only the in-frame clones, and not every one. The sample holds just over 150,000 clones, 8.5% to 14% seen once. What was sequenced was central memory CD4+ T cells from blood. These receptors were obtained from a man between 18 and 29 years old in good health. Both conserved end residues are part of each CDR3. A D gene is named only where the DNA matches it firmly. Size is stated for part of the rows, as once, few or many counts, or as a class when the clone is expanded.

d_call: NA
v_call: TRBV7-2
clone_size: NA
j_call: TRBJ2-3
cdr3_aa: CASSLALVDTQYF
cdr3_nt: TGTGCCAGCAGCTTAGCCCTGGTGGATACGCAGTATTTT

d_call: NA
v_call: TRBV29-1
clone_size: few
j_call: TRBJ1-3
cdr3_aa: CSVDNLTGNTIYF
cdr3_nt: TGCAGCGTTGATAATCTTACGGGAAACACCATATATTTT

d_call: NA
v_call: TRBV7-2
clone_size: few
j_call: TRBJ2-7
cdr3_aa: CASSLAVSTYEQYF
cdr3_nt: TGTGCCAGCAGCTTAGCGGTCAGCACCTACGAGCAGTACTTC

d_call: NA
v_call: TRBV5-1
clone_size: NA
j_call: TRBJ2-5
cdr3_aa: CASSLSSRGETQYF
cdr3_nt: TGCGCCAGCAGCTTATCTAGCAGGGGAGAGACCCAGTACTTC

d_call: TRBD1
v_call: TRBV9
clone_size: NA
j_call: TRBJ1-2
cdr3_aa: CASSSGTENYGYTF
cdr3_nt: TGTGCCAGCAGCTCAGGGACAGAAAACTATGGCTACACCTTC

d_call: NA
v_call: TRBV19
clone_size: few
j_call: TRBJ1-2
cdr3_aa: CASSITSDASNYGYTF
cdr3_nt: TGTGCCAGTAGTATTACTTCGGACGCCAGTAACTATGGCTACACCTTC

d_call: NA
v_call: TRBV28
clone_size: NA
j_call: TRBJ2-3
cdr3_aa: CASSSGQSTDTQYF
cdr3_nt: TGTGCCAGCAGTTCTGGACAGAGCACAGATACGCAGTATTTT

d_call: NA
v_call: TRBV29-1
clone_size: few
j_call: TRBJ1-1
cdr3_aa: CSVGRTANTEAFF
cdr3_nt: TGCAGCGTTGGAAGGACAGCGAACACTGAAGCTTTCTTT

d_call: NA
v_call: TRBV28
clone_size: few
j_call: TRBJ2-7
cdr3_aa: CASSLARGLRYYEQYF
cdr3_nt: TGTGCCAGCAGTTTAGCCAGGGGACTACGGTACTACGAGCAGTACTTC

d_call: NA
v_call: TRBV6-4
clone_size: medium-sized
j_call: TRBJ2-6
cdr3_aa: CASSDGHSGANVLTF
cdr3_nt: TGTGCCAGCAGTGACGGACACTCTGGGGCCAACGTCCTGACTTTC

d_call: NA
v_call: TRBV2
clone_size: few
j_call: TRBJ1-1
cdr3_aa: CASRVGRNTEAFF
cdr3_nt: TGTGCCAGCAGGGTAGGACGGAACACTGAAGCTTTCTTT